This T cell receptor (beta chain) derives from a study of shared clonotypes between healthy human individuals. Study-wide findings and caveats: Relative to memory subsets, naive subsets generally showed larger estimated richness. Across four donors, naive CD4 shared 5% to 6.5%, naive CD8 over 3%, memory CD4 roughly 2.2%, memory CD8 around 0.36%.

Naive CD8 populations comprised CD45RO-negative cells positively selected for CCR7, excluding terminally differentiated effector memory CD45RA+ cells. Adults of Caucasian background living in Nashville, Tennessee made up all donors. Per the germline V gene, CDR1 is KGHSH and CDR2 is LQKENI. This CDR3 has 15 amino acids. V lost 3 bases to trimming and J lost 1 base; unmatched junction nucleotides: 5. This clone appeared a single time. Its antigen is not known. Profiled with immunoSEQ multiplex PCR; TCRdb holds only in-frame clones, not every one. The profile shows under 700,000 clones, roughly 95% of them singletons.

This clonotype originated in a woman in her twenties or thirties in good health. The material sequenced was naive CD8+ T cells sorted from blood. The chain recombines TRBV18 with TRBJ2-7; 8 bases agree with TRBD1. The CDR3 is CASSPDRGRSYEQYF. The CDR3 DNA reads as TGTGCCAGCTCACCTGACAGGGGAAGGTCCTACGAGCAGTACTTC.